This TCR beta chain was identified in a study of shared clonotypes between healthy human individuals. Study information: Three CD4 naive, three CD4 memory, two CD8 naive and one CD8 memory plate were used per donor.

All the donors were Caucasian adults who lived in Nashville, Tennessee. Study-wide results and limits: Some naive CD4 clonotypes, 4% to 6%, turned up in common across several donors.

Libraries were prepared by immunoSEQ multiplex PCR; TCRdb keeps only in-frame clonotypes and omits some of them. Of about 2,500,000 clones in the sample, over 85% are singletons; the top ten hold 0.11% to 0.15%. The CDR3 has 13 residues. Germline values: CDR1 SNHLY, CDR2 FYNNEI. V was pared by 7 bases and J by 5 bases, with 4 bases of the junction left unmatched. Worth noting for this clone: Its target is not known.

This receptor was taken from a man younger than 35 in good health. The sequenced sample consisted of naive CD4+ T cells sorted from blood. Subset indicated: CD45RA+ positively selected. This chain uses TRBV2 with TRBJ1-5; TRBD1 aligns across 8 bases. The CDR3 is CASTGTGDQPQHF. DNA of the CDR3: TGTGCCAGCACCGGGACAGGTGATCAGCCCCAGCATTTT. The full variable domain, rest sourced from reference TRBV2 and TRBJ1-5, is EPEVTQTPSHQVTQMGQEVILRCVPISNHLYFYWYRQILGQKVEFLVSFYNNEISEKSEIFDDQFSVERPDGSNFTLKIRSTKLEDSAMYFCASTGTGDQPQHFGDGTRLSIL.